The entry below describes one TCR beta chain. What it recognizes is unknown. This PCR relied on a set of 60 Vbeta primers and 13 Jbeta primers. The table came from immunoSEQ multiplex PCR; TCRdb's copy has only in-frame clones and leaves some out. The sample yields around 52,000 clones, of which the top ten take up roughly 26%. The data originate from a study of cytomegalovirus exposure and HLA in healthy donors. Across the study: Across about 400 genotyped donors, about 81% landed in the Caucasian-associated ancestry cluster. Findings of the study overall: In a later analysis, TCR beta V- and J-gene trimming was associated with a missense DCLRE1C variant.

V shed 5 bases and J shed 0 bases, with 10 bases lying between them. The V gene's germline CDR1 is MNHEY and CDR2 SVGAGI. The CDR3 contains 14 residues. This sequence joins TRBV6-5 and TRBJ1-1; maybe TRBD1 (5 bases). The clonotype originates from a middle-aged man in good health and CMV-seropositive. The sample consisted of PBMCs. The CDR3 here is CASSPQGLNTEAFF. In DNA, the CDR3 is TGTGCCAGCAGTCCCCAGGGCCTGAACACTGAAGCTTTCTTT.